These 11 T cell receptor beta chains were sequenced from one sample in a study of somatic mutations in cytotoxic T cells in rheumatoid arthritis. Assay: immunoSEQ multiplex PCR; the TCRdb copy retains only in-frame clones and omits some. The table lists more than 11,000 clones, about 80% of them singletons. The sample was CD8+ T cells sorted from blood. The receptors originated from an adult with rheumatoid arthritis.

DNA of the CDR3: TGCGCCAGCACCCCAAGCTCAGCAGGGGCTGGCTACACCTTC. It is translated as CASTPSSAGAGYTF. The chain employs TRBV5-1 and TRBJ1-2, with a tentative D call TRBD1 (6 bases). The CDR3 length is 14 residues. V dropped 6 bases and J dropped 7 bases, with 19 bases sitting between them. Germline values: CDR1 SGHRS, CDR2 YFSETQ.

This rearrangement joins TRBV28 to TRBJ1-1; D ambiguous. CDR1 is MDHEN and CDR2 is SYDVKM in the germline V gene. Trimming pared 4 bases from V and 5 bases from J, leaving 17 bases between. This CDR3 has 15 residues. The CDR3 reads CASSWVGGRVTEAFF. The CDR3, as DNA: TGTGCCAGCAGTTGGGTGGGAGGGAGAGTTACTGAAGCTTTCTTT.

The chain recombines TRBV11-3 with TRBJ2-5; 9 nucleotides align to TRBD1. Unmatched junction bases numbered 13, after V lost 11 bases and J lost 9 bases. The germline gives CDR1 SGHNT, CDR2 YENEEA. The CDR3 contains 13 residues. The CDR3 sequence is CASRGQGGGAQYF. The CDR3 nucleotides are TGTGCCTCTAGGGGACAGGGTGGTGGTGCCCAGTACTTC.

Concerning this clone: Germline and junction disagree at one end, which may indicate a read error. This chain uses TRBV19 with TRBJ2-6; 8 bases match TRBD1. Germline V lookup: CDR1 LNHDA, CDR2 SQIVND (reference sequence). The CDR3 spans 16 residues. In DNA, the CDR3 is TGTGCCAGCAGGACAGGGAGGCTGTCCGGGGCCAACGCCCTGACTTTC. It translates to CASRTGRLSGANALTF.

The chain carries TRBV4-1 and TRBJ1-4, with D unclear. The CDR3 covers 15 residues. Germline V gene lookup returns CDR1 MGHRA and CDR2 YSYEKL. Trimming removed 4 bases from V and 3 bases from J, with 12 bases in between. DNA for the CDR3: TGCGCCAGCAGCCCCGTGGACCTCCCTAATGAAAAACTGTTTTTT. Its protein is CASSPVDLPNEKLFF.

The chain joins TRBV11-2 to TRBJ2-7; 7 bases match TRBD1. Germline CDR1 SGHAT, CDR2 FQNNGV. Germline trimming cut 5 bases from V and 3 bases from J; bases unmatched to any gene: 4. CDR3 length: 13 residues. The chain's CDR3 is CASSPRTGYEQYF. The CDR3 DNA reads TGTGCCAGCAGCCCCCGGACAGGCTACGAGCAGTACTTC.

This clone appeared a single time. The DNA for the CDR3 is TGCAGCGTTGAAGACCAGGGGGCGGGGGAGCAGTACTTC. This codes for CSVEDQGAGEQYF. The J gene is TRBJ2-7, the V gene TRBV29-1, with 8 bases identical to TRBD1. This CDR3 comprises 13 residues. Germline V gene lookup returns CDR1 SQVTM and CDR2 ANQGSEA. With 0 bases clipped from V and 7 bases from J, the junction kept 5 bases outside the gene matches.

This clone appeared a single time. Here the CDR3 DNA reads TGTGCCAGCAGCTCCCTGGGGACTAAGGGAGAAAAACTGTTTTTT. Encoded protein: CASSSLGTKGEKLFF. This sequence joins TRBV11-2 and TRBJ1-4; TRBD1 is a possible D gene (5 bases). The V and J ends lost 4 bases and 8 bases respectively, with 17 bases between them. Germline CDR1 and CDR2: SGHAT and FQNNGV. CDR3 length: 15 amino acids. Complete variable domain (other parts from reference TRBV11-2 and TRBJ1-4): EAGVAQSPRYKIIEKRQSVAFWCNPISGHATLYWYQQILGQGPKLLIQFQNNGVVDDSQLPKDRFSAERLKGVDSTLKIQPAKLEDSAVYLCASSSLGTKGEKLFFGSGTQLSVL.

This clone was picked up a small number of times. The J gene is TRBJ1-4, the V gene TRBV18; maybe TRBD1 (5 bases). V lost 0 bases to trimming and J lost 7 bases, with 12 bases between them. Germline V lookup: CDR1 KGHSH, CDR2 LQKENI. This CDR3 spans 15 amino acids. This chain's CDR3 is CASSPPEGYGEKLFF. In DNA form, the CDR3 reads TGTGCCAGCTCACCACCGGAGGGGTATGGTGAAAAACTGTTTTTT.

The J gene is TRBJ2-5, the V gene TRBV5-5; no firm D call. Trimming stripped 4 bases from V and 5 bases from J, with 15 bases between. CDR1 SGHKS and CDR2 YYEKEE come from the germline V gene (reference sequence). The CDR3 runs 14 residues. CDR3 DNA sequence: TGTGCCAGCAGCATGCGTTCGAGCGAGGAGACCCAGTACTTC. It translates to CASSMRSSEETQYF.

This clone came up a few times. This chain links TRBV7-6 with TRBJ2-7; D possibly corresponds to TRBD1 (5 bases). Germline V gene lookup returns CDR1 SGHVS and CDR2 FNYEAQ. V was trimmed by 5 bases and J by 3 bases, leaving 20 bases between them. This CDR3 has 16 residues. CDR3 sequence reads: CASSRRRTLDLYEQYF. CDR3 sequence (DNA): TGTGCCAGCAGCCGCCGCCGGACACTTGATCTCTACGAGCAGTACTTC.